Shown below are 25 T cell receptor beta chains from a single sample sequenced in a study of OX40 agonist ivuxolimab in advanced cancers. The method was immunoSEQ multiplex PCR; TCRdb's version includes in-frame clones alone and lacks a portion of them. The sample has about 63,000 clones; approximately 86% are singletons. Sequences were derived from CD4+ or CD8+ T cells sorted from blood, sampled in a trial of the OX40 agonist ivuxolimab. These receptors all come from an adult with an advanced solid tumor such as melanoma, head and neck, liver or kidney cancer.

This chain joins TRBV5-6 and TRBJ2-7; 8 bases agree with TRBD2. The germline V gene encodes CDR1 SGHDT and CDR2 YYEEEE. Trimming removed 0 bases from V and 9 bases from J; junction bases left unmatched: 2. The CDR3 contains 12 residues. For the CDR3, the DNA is TGTGCCAGCAGCTTGGCGGGGGGGGCGCAGTACTTC. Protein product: CASSLAGGAQYF.

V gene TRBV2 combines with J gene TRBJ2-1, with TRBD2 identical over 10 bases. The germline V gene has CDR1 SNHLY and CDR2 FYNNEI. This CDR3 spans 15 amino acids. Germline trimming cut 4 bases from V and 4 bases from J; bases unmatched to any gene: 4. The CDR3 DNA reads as TGTGCCAGCAGTGTTTTAGCGGGGGGTTACAATGAGCAGTTCTTC. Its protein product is CASSVLAGGYNEQFF.

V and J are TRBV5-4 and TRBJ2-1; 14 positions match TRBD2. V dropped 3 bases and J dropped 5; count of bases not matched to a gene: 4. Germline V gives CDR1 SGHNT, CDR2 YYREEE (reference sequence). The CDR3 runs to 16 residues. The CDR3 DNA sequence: TGTGCCAGCAGCTCCCCGGGACTAGCGGGAGACAATGAGCAGTTCTTC. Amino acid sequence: CASSSPGLAGDNEQFF.

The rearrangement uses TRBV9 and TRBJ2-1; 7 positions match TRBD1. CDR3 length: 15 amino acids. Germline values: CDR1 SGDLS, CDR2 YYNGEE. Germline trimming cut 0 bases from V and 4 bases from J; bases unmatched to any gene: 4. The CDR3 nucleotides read TGTGCCAGCAGCGTAGGGGGACAGAGTTACAATGAGCAGTTCTTC. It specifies CASSVGGQSYNEQFF.

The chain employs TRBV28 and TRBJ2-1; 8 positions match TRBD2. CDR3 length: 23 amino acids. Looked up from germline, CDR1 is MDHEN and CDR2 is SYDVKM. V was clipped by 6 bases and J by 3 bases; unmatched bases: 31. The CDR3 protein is CASSPRGSLPGGGNVRLYNEQFF. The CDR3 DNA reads TGTGCCAGCAGCCCCCGGGGTAGTTTGCCGGGAGGGGGAAATGTACGGCTCTACAATGAGCAGTTCTTC.

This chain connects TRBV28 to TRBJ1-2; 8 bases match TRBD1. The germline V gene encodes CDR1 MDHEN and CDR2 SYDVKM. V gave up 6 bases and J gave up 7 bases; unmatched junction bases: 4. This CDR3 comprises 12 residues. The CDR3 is CASSQGAAGYTF. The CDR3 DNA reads TGTGCCAGCAGCCAGGGGGCTGCTGGCTACACCTTC.

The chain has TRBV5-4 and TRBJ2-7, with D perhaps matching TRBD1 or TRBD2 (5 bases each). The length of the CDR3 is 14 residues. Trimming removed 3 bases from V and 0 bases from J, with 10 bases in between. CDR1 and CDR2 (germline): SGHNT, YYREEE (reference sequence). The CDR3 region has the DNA TGTGCCAGCAGCTCCTGGGGGAGCTCCTACGAGCAGTACTTC. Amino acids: CASSSWGSSYEQYF.

The CDR3 DNA is TGTGCCAGCAGCTTGAGTGGGACTAGCGGATACAATGAGCAGTTCTTC. It codes for CASSLSGTSGYNEQFF. This sequence joins TRBV7-3 and TRBJ2-1; 11 nucleotides agree with TRBD2. CDR3 length: 16 residues. CDR1 and CDR2 (germline): SGHTA, FQGTGA. J gave up 4 bases and V 3 bases, and 5 bases lay outside the gene matches.

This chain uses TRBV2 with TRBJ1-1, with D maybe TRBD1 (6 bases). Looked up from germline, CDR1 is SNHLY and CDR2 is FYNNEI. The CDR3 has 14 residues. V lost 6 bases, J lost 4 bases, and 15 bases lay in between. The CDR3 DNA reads TGTGCCAGCAGGAGCCGGGGGGGCCCCACTGAAGCTTTCTTT. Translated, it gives CASRSRGGPTEAFF.

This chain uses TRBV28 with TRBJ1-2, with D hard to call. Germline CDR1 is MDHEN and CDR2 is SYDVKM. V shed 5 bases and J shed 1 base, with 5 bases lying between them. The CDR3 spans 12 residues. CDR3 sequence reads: CASSLLNYGYTF. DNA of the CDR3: TGTGCCAGCAGTCTCCTTAACTATGGCTACACCTTC.

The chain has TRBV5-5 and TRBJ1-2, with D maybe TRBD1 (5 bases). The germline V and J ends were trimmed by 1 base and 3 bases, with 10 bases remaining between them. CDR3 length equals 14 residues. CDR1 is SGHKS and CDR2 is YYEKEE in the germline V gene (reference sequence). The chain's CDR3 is CASSLQGTDYGYTF. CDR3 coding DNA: TGTGCCAGCAGCTTGCAGGGAACCGACTATGGCTACACCTTC.

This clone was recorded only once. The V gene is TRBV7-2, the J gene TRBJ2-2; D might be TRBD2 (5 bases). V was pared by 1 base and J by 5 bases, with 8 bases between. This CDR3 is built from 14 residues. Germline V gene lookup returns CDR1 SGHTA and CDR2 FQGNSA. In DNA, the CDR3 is TGTGCCAGCAGCTTAGGACTACCGACCGGGGAGCTGTTTTTT. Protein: CASSLGLPTGELFF.

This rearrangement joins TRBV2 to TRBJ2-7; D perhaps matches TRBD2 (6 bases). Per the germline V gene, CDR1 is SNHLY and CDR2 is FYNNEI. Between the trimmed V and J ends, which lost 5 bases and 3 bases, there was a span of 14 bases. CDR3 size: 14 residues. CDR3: CASSRDGGIYEQYF. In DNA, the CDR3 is TGTGCCAGCAGTAGGGACGGCGGGATCTACGAGCAGTACTTC. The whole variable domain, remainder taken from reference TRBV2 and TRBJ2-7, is EPEVTQTPSHQVTQMGQEVILRCVPISNHLYFYWYRQILGQKVEFLVSFYNNEISEKSEIFDDQFSVERPDGSNFTLKIRSTKLEDSAMYFCASSRDGGIYEQYFGPGTRLTVT.

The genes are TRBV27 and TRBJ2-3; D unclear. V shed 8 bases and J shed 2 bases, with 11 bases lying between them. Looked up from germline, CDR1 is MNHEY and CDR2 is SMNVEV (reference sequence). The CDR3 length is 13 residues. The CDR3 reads CASRSASTDTQYF. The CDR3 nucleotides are TGTGCCAGCCGGAGCGCCTCCACAGATACGCAGTATTTT.

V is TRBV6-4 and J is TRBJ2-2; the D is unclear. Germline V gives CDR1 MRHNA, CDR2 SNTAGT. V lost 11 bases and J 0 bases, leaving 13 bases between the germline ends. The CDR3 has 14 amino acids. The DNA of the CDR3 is TGTGCCTCAGCGACGGCAACGAACACCGGGGAGCTGTTTTTT. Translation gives CASATATNTGELFF.

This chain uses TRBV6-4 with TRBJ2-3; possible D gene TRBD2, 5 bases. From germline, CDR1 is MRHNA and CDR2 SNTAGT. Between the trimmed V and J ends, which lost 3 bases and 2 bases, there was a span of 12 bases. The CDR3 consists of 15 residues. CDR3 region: CASSERVGNTDTQYF. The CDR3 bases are TGTGCCAGCAGTGAGAGGGTGGGCAACACAGATACGCAGTATTTT.

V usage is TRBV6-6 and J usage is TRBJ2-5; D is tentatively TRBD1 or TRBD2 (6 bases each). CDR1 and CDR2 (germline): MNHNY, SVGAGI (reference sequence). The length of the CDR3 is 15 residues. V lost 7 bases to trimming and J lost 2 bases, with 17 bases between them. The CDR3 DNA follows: TGTGCCAGCATCGACGGGGGCAGGGAACAAGAGACCCAGTACTTC. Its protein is CASIDGGREQETQYF.

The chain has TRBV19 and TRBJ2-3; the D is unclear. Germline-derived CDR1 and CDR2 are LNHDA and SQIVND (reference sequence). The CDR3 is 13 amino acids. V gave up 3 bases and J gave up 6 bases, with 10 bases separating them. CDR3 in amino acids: CASSISTADTQYF. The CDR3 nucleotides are TGTGCCAGTAGTATTAGTACGGCGGATACGCAGTATTTT.

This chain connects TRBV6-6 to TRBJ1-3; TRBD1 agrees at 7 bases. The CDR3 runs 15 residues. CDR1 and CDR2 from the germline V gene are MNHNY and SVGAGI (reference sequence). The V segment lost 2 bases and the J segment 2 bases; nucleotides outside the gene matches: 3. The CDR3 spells CASSYGQGAGNTIYF. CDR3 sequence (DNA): TGTGCCAGCAGTTACGGGCAGGGGGCTGGAAACACCATATATTTT.

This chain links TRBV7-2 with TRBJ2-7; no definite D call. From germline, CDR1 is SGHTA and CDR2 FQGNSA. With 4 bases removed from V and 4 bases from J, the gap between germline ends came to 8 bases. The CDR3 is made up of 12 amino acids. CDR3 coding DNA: TGTGCCAGCAGCTCCACCTCATACGAGCAGTACTTC. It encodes CASSSTSYEQYF.

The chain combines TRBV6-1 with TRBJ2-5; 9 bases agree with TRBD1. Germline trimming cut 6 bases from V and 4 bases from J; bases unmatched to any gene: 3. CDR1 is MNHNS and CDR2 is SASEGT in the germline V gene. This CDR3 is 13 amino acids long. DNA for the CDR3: TGTGCCAGCAGAGGACAGGGGACAGAGACCCAGTACTTC. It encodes CASRGQGTETQYF.

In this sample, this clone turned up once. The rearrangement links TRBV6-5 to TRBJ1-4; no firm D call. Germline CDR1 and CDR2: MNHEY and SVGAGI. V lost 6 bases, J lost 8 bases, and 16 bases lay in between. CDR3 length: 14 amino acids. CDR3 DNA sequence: TGTGCCAGCAGCCACGTTTCATCGGGCGAAAAACTGTTTTTT. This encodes CASSHVSSGEKLFF.

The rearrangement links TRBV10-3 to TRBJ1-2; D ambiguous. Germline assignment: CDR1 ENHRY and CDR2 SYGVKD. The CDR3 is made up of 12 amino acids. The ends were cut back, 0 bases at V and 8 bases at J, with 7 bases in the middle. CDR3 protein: CAISESGRGYTF. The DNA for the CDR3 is TGTGCCATCAGTGAGTCCGGGAGGGGCTACACCTTC.

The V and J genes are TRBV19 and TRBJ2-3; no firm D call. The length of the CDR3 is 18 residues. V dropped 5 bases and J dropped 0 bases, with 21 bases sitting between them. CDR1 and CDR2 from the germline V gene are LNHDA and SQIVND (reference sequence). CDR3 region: CASSLPSHPPSSTDTQYF. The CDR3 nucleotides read TGTGCCAGTAGTCTTCCCAGCCACCCTCCCTCTAGCACAGATACGCAGTATTTT.

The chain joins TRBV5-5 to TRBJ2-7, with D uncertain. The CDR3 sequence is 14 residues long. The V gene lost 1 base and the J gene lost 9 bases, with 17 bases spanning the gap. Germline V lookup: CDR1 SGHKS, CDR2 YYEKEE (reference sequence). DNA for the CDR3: TGTGCCAGCAGCTTGTTTGTGGGAAAGTCGGGGCAGTACTTC. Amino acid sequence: CASSLFVGKSGQYF.